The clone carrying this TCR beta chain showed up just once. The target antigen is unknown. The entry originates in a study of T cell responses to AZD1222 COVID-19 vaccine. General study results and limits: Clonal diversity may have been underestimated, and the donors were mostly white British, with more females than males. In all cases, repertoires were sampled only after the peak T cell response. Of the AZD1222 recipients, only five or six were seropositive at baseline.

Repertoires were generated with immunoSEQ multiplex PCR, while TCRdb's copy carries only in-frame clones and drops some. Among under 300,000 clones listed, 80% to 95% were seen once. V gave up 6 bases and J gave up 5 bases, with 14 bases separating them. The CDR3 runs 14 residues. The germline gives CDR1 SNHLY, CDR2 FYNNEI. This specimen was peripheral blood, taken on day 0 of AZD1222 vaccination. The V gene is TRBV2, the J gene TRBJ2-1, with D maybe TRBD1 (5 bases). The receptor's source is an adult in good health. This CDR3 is CASRMRQQNNEQFF. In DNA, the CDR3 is TGTGCCAGCAGGATGAGACAGCAAAACAATGAGCAGTTCTTC. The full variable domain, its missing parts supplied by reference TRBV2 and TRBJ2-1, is EPEVTQTPSHQVTQMGQEVILRCVPISNHLYFYWYRQILGQKVEFLVSFYNNEISEKSEIFDDQFSVERPDGSNFTLKIRSTKLEDSAMYFCASRMRQQNNEQFFGPGTRLTVL.